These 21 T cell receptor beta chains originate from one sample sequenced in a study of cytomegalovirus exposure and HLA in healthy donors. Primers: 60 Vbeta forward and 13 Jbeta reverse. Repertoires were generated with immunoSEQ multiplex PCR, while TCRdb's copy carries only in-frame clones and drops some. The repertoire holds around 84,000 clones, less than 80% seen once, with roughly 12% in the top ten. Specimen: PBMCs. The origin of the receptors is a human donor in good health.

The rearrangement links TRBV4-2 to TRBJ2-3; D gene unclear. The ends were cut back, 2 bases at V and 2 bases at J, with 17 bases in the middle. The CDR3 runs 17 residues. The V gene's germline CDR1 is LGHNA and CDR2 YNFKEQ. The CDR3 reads CASSQRLQVFSTDTQYF. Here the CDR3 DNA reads TGTGCCAGCAGCCAAAGACTCCAAGTTTTCTCCACAGATACGCAGTATTTT.

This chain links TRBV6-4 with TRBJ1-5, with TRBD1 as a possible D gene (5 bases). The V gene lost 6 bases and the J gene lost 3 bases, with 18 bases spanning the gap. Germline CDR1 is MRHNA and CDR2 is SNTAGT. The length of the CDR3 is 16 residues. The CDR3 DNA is TGTGCCAGCAGAAAAAGAAGGAAGGGGTCCAATCAGCCCCAGCATTTT. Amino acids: CASRKRRKGSNQPQHF.

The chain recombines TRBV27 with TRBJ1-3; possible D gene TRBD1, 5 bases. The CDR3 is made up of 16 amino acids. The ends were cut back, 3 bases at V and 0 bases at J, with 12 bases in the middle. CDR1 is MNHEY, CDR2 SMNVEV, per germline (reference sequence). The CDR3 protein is CASSLFYRTSGNTIYF. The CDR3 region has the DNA TGTGCCAGCAGTTTGTTTTACAGGACCTCTGGAAACACCATATATTTT.

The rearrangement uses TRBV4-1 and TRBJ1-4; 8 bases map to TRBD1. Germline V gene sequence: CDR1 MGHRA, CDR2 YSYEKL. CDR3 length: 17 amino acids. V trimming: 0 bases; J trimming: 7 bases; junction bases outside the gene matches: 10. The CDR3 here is CASSQDSPGGFSEKLFF. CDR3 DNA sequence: TGCGCCAGCAGCCAAGATTCCCCAGGGGGCTTTAGTGAAAAACTGTTTTTT.

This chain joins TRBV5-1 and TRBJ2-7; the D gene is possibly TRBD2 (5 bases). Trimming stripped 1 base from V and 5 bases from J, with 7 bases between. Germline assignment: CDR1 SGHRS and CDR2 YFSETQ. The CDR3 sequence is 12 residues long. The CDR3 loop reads CASSLPGNEQYF. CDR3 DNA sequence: TGCGCCAGCAGCTTGCCCGGGAACGAGCAGTACTTC.

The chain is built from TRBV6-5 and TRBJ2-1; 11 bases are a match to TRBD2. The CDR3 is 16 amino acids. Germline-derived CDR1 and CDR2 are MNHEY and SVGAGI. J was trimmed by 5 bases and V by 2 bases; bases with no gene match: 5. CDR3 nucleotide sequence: TGTGCCAGCAGTTACGCACTAGCGGGGGTTCACAATGAGCAGTTCTTC. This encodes CASSYALAGVHNEQFF.

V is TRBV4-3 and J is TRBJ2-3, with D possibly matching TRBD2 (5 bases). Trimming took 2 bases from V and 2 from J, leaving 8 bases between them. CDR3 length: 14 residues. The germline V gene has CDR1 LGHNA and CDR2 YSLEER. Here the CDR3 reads CASSQLGVTDTQYF. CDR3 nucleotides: TGCGCCAGCAGCCAACTCGGGGTCACAGATACGCAGTATTTT.

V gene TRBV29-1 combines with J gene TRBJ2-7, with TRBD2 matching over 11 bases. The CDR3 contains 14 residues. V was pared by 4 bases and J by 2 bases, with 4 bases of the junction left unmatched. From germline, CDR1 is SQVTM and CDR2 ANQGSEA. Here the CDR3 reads CSVGLAGRTYEQYF. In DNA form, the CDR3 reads TGCAGCGTTGGACTAGCGGGGAGAACCTACGAGCAGTACTTC.

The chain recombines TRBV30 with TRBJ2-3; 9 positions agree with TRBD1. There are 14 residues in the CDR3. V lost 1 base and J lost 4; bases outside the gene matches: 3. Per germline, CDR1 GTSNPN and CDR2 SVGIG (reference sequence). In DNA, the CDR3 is TGTGCCTGGAGTGGGGGACAGGGACCAGATACGCAGTATTTT. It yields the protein CAWSGGQGPDTQYF. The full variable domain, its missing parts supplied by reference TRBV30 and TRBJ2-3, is SQTIHQWPATLVQPVGSPLSLECTVEGTSNPNLYWYRQAAGRGLQLLFYSVGIGQISSEVPQNLSASRPQDRQFILSSKKLLLSDSGFYLCAWSGGQGPDTQYFGPGTRLTVL.

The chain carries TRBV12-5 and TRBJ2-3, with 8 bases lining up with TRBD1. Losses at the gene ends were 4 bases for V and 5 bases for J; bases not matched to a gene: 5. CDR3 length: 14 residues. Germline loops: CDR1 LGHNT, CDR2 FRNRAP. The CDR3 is CASGSGQGGDTQYF. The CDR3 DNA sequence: TGTGCTAGTGGTTCCGGACAGGGAGGAGATACGCAGTATTTT.

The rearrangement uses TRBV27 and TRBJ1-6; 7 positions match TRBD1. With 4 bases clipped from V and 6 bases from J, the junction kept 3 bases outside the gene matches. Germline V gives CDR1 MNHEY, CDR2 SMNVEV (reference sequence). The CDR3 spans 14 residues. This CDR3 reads CASSSTGSNSPLHF. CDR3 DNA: TGTGCCAGCAGTTCGACAGGGTCTAATTCACCCCTCCACTTT.

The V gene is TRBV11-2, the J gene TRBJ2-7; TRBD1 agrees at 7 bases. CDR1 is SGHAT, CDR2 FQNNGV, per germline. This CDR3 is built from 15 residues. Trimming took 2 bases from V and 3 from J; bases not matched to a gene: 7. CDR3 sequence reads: CASSLRTGLIYEQYF. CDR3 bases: TGTGCCAGCAGCTTAAGGACAGGACTGATCTACGAGCAGTACTTC.

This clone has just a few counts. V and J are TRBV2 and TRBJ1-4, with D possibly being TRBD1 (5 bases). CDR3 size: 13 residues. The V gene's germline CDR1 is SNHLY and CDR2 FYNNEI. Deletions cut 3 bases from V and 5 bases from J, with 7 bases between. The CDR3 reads CASSDGGNEKLFF. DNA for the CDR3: TGTGCCAGCAGTGATGGGGGGAATGAAAAACTGTTTTTT.

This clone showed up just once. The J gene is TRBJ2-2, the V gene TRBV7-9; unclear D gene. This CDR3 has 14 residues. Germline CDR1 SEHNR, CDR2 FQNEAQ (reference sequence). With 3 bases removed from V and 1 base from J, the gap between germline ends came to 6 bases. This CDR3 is CASSLAENTGELFF. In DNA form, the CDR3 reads TGTGCCAGCAGCTTGGCAGAGAACACCGGGGAGCTGTTTTTT.

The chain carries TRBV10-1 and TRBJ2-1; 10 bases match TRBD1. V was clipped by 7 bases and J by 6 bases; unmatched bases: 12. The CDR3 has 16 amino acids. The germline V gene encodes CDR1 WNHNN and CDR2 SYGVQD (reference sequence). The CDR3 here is CASNQAGQGRINEQFF. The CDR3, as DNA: TGCGCCAGCAACCAAGCGGGACAGGGGCGTATCAATGAGCAGTTCTTC.

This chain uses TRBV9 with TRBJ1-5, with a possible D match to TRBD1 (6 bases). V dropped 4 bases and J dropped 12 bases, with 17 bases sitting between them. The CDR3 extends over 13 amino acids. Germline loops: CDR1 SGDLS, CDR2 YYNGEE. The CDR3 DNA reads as TGTGCCAGCAGCACCCAGGGGCGCAGACGCCAGCATTTT. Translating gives CASSTQGRRRQHF.

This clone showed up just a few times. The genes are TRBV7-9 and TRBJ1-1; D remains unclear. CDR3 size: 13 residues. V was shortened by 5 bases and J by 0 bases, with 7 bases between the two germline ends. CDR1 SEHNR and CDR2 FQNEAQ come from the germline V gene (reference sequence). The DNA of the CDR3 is TGTGCCAGCAGCCTTGTCGTGAACACTGAAGCTTTCTTT. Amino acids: CASSLVVNTEAFF.

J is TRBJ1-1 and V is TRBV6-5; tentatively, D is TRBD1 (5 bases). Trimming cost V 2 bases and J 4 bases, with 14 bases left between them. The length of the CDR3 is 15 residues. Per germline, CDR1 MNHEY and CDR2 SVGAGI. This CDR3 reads CASSYGRGWGTEAFF. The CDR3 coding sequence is TGTGCCAGCAGTTACGGTCGGGGGTGGGGCACTGAAGCTTTCTTT.

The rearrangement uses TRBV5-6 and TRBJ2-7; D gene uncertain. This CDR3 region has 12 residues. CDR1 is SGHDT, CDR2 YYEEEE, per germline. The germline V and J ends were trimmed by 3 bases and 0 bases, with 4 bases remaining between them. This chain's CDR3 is CASSSSSYEQYF. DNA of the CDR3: TGTGCCAGCAGCTCGAGCTCCTACGAGCAGTACTTC.

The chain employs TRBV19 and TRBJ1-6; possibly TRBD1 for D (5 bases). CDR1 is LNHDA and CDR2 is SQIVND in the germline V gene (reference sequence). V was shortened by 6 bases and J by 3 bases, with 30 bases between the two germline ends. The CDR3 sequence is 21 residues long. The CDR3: CASRTRVAGGDQRNYNSPLHF. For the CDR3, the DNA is TGTGCCAGTAGAACGCGAGTGGCGGGGGGGGACCAGAGAAACTATAATTCACCCCTCCACTTT.

The CDR3 DNA reads TGTGCCAGCAGTGAAATTGGACACAGTACCGGGGAGCTGTTTTTT. Amino acid sequence: CASSEIGHSTGELFF. The rearrangement links TRBV2 to TRBJ2-2, with D perhaps matching TRBD1 (5 bases). Germline V lookup: CDR1 SNHLY, CDR2 FYNNEI. The CDR3 loop spans 15 amino acids. Trimming left V 2 bases short and J 5 bases short, with 12 bases between.